The rows below give T cell receptor beta chains drawn from one sample of a study of T cell repertoires in cytomegalovirus infection. These receptors have no identified antigens. TCRdb reanalysed the reads using MiXCR and keeps one entry per CDR3 protein. The table lists fewer than 850,000 distinct CDR3 sequences, 25% to 30% of them singletons. Sequences were derived from cultured CD8+ T cells from PBMCs, sampled from culture after CMV antigen stimulation. The source of these receptors is a human donor in good health (CMV status not recorded). Some clones in this sample may be carry-over from other donors' samples. Each CDR3 is given with its conserved first and last residue. Each record gives: clone size, J gene, V gene, D gene, CDR3 DNA, CDR3 protein. A D gene is named only where the DNA matches it firmly. Not every row has a clone size; where given, it reads once, few, many or a size class.

size: .; J: TRBJ2-3; V: TRBV5-1; D: .; DNA: TGCGCCAGCAGCCCCGCAGGGCCAACTAGCACAGATACGCAGTATTTT; CDR3: CASSPAGPTSTDTQYF
size: few; J: TRBJ1-1; V: TRBV5-6; D: .; DNA: TGTGCCAGCAGCTTGGAAGGAGACTTGACTGAAGCTTTCTTT; CDR3: CASSLEGDLTEAFF
size: few; J: TRBJ2-3; V: TRBV20-1; D: .; DNA: TGCAGTGCTCGAGAGATGCGGGGTTTCACAGATACGCAGTATTTT; CDR3: CSAREMRGFTDTQYF
size: many; J: TRBJ2-7; V: TRBV7-6; D: TRBD2; DNA: TGTGCCAGCAGCTTGATACTAGCGGCTCAAGAGCAGTACTTC; CDR3: CASSLILAAQEQYF
size: many; J: TRBJ2-7; V: TRBV12-5; D: .; DNA: TGTGCTAGTGGTTTGGTTCAGGGGGGTCCGAGCTCCTACGAGCAGTACTTC; CDR3: CASGLVQGGPSSYEQYF
size: few; J: TRBJ1-6; V: TRBV7-2; D: .; DNA: TGTGCCAGCAGCCCTTGGAGGGGTGAGCCCCTCCACTTT; CDR3: CASSPWRGEPLHF
size: .; J: TRBJ1-1; V: TRBV7-6; D: .; DNA: TGTGCCAGCAGCTTAGATGGGACGGAGGGGACTGAAGCTTTCTTT; CDR3: CASSLDGTEGTEAFF
size: few; J: TRBJ2-2; V: TRBV27; D: .; DNA: TGTGCCAGCAGTTTATCCACAGTTCCCCCCGGGGAGCTGTTTTTT; CDR3: CASSLSTVPPGELFF
size: few; J: TRBJ2-7; V: TRBV7-8; D: .; DNA: TGTGCCAGCAGCCACTGGGACAACCCCTACGAGCAGTACTTC; CDR3: CASSHWDNPYEQYF
size: once; J: TRBJ2-1; V: TRBV9; D: .; DNA: TGTGCCAGCAGCCCCGTTGACTCCCCGGGGAATGAGCAGTTCTTC; CDR3: CASSPVDSPGNEQFF
size: few; J: TRBJ2-5; V: TRBV12-5; D: .; DNA: TGTGCTAGCGCAGGGGCACCAGCGGAGACCCAGTACTTC; CDR3: CASAGAPAETQYF
size: .; J: TRBJ2-5; V: TRBV28; D: .; DNA: TGTGCCAGCAGCACAGGGCCCCAGTACTTC; CDR3: CASSTGPQYF
size: few; J: TRBJ2-5; V: TRBV7-8; D: TRBD2; DNA: TGTGCCAGCAGCTTAGGGCTAGCGGGGGGAGCGAACCAAGAGACCCAGTACTTC; CDR3: CASSLGLAGGANQETQYF
size: many; J: TRBJ1-1; V: TRBV20-1; D: TRBD1; DNA: TGCAGTGCTAGAGTGACGGCAGGGGGCTTATATACTGAAGCTTTCTTT; CDR3: CSARVTAGGLYTEAFF
size: .; J: TRBJ2-3; V: TRBV4-1; D: TRBD1; DNA: TGCGCCAGCAGCCCTCAAGGGACAGGGTTGGCAGATACGCAGTATTTT; CDR3: CASSPQGTGLADTQYF
size: few; J: TRBJ2-4; V: TRBV5-4; D: TRBD2; DNA: TGTGCCAGCAGCCCCCGACTAGCGGGGCCCGAGGGCATTCAGTACTTC; CDR3: CASSPRLAGPEGIQYF
size: .; J: TRBJ2-1; V: TRBV6-7; D: .; DNA: TGTGCCAGCAGTTACGGGCGGGGTGGCTCCTACAATGAGCAGTTCTTC; CDR3: CASSYGRGGSYNEQFF
size: .; J: TRBJ2-5; V: TRBV29-1; D: .; DNA: TGCAGCGTTGAAAGGAACGAAGAGACCCAGTACTTC; CDR3: CSVERNEETQYF
size: .; J: TRBJ1-6; V: TRBV4-1; D: TRBD1; DNA: TGCGCCAGCAGCCAATCCCTGGACAGGGGGGTTTCACCCCTCCACTTT; CDR3: CASSQSLDRGVSPLHF
size: few; J: TRBJ2-1; V: TRBV4-1; D: TRBD2; DNA: TGCGCCAGCAGCCAAGCGCTAGCGGGGGGGCAAGAGCAGTTCTTC; CDR3: CASSQALAGGQEQFF
size: few; J: TRBJ2-3; V: TRBV10-3; D: TRBD2; DNA: TGTGCCATCAGCCCCGGGACTAGCGCGGGAGATACGCAGTATTTT; CDR3: CAISPGTSAGDTQYF
size: .; J: TRBJ2-5; V: TRBV19; D: TRBD2; DNA: TGTGCCAGTAACCCTAGCGGGGGGCCTTACCAAGAGACCCAGTACTTC; CDR3: CASNPSGGPYQETQYF
size: many; J: TRBJ2-3; V: TRBV13; D: TRBD1; DNA: TGTGCCAGCAGCGCGGACAGGGCTGGTTGGCAAGATTGGCCCCACCATACGCAGTATTTT; CDR3: CASSADRAGWQDWPHHTQYF
size: few; J: TRBJ1-6; V: TRBV6-2/TRBV6-3; D: .; DNA: TGTGCCAGCAGTTACGTTACGTTCCGGGAATATAATTCACCCCTCCACTTT; CDR3: CASSYVTFREYNSPLHF
size: many; J: TRBJ1-1; V: TRBV7-9; D: .; DNA: TGTGCCAGCAGCTTACAGGGTTGGGACACTGAAGCTTTCTTT; CDR3: CASSLQGWDTEAFF
size: few; J: TRBJ2-1; V: TRBV7-9; D: TRBD2; DNA: TGTGCCAGCAGCTTAGGCGGGGGGCCGAACAATGAGCAGTTCTTC; CDR3: CASSLGGGPNNEQFF
size: many; J: TRBJ2-1; V: TRBV7-6; D: .; DNA: TGTGCCAGCAGCTTAGGGGTGAGAAAATCACGCGACTCTACCTACAATGAGCAGTTCTTC; CDR3: CASSLGVRKSRDSTYNEQFF
size: many; J: TRBJ2-5; V: TRBV7-8; D: .; DNA: TGTGCCAGCAGCCGGGCGCGCTTGGACAGCCAAGAGACCCAGTACTTC; CDR3: CASSRARLDSQETQYF
size: many; J: TRBJ2-5; V: TRBV7-9; D: .; DNA: TGTGCCAGCAGTTTCAACGGGGCCAAAGAGACCCAGTACTTC; CDR3: CASSFNGAKETQYF
size: .; J: TRBJ2-1; V: TRBV6-2/TRBV6-3; D: TRBD2; DNA: TGTGCCAGCAGTTATCAGCGGGGGGTTGACAATGAGCAGTTCTTC; CDR3: CASSYQRGVDNEQFF
size: few; J: TRBJ1-2; V: TRBV6-8; D: .; DNA: TGTGCCAGCAGCTCGACAGTATACCTCTCCTATGGCTACACCTTC; CDR3: CASSSTVYLSYGYTF
size: few; J: TRBJ2-2; V: TRBV10-3; D: TRBD2; DNA: TGTGCCATCAGTGAGCTAGCGGGGACTACCGGGGAGCTGTTTTTT; CDR3: CAISELAGTTGELFF
size: many; J: TRBJ2-4; V: TRBV7-9; D: .; DNA: TGTGCCAGCAGCTACCGGGGGAACATTCAGTACTTC; CDR3: CASSYRGNIQYF
size: .; J: TRBJ1-1; V: TRBV7-6; D: .; DNA: TGTGCCAGCAGCTTAGGACAGAAGAACACTGAAGCTTTCTTT; CDR3: CASSLGQKNTEAFF
size: many; J: TRBJ1-4; V: TRBV6-1; D: .; DNA: TGTGCCAGCAGTCCATCAGGAGGGATGGCTAATGAAAAACTGTTTTTT; CDR3: CASSPSGGMANEKLFF
size: .; J: TRBJ1-2; V: TRBV27; D: .; DNA: TGTGCGACTCGGCAGGGGCGGGATGGCTACACCTTC; CDR3: CATRQGRDGYTF
size: few; J: TRBJ2-1; V: TRBV28; D: TRBD1; DNA: TGTGCCAGCAGTTTCACAGGGGCTCGGATCAATGAGCAGTTCTTC; CDR3: CASSFTGARINEQFF
size: many; J: TRBJ2-1; V: TRBV7-2; D: .; DNA: TGTGCCAGCAGCTTAGATCTCCAGGCCCATGAGCAGTTCTTC; CDR3: CASSLDLQAHEQFF
size: few; J: TRBJ1-4; V: TRBV20-1; D: TRBD1; DNA: TGCAGTGCTAGAGCTGGATCCGATGGTGGGACAGAACTTAATGAAAAACTGTTTTTT; CDR3: CSARAGSDGGTELNEKLFF
size: .; J: TRBJ2-2; V: TRBV12-3/TRBV12-4; D: .; DNA: TGTGCCAGCTGGGAGACAGGTTACACCGGGGAGCTGTTTTTT; CDR3: CASWETGYTGELFF
size: .; J: TRBJ2-1; V: TRBV20-1; D: .; DNA: TGCAGTGCTAGAGATGAGGGGGACCGCCAGGGGTACAATGAGCAGTTCTTC; CDR3: CSARDEGDRQGYNEQFF
size: .; J: TRBJ1-1; V: TRBV10-3; D: .; DNA: TGTGCCATCATCGAGGAGGGAAAATCGGCTGAAGCTTTCTTT; CDR3: CAIIEEGKSAEAFF
size: .; J: TRBJ1-5; V: TRBV6-1; D: .; DNA: TGTGCCAGCACCACCGGGACGGACTACAATCAGCCCCAGCATTTT; CDR3: CASTTGTDYNQPQHF
size: .; J: TRBJ1-3; V: TRBV7-9; D: .; DNA: TGTGCCAGCAGCTTAACGGATTGGTTCTCTGGAAACACCATATATTTT; CDR3: CASSLTDWFSGNTIYF
size: .; J: TRBJ1-2; V: TRBV6-5; D: TRBD1; DNA: TGTGCCAGCAGTGGCCCGACAGGGTATAGGGGCTATGGCTACACCTTC; CDR3: CASSGPTGYRGYGYTF
size: few; J: TRBJ1-2; V: TRBV10-1; D: .; DNA: TGCGCCAGCAGTGAGGGATCGGGCTATGGCTACACCTTC; CDR3: CASSEGSGYGYTF
size: .; J: TRBJ2-1; V: TRBV20-1; D: TRBD2; DNA: TGCAGTGCTCCCTCGGGACTAGCGGGGGGGCCTATCGATGAGCAGTTCTTC; CDR3: CSAPSGLAGGPIDEQFF
size: .; J: TRBJ2-5; V: TRBV28; D: .; DNA: TGTGCCAGCAGTTTATTACGGGGGGCAGGGGGCGCGGAGACCCAGTACTTC; CDR3: CASSLLRGAGGAETQYF
size: .; J: TRBJ2-2; V: TRBV6-5; D: TRBD2; DNA: TGTGCCAGCAGTTTTTTAGCGGGGGTGACCGGGGAGCTGTTTTTT; CDR3: CASSFLAGVTGELFF
size: .; J: TRBJ2-1; V: TRBV6-4; D: .; DNA: TGTGCCAGCAGTGAAGTGGGCAGGGTCGGGAATGAGCAGTTCTTC; CDR3: CASSEVGRVGNEQFF
size: few; J: TRBJ2-4; V: TRBV15; D: .; DNA: TGTGCCACCAGCAGATCAAGGGGGGGGAACATTCAGTACTTC; CDR3: CATSRSRGGNIQYF
size: few; J: TRBJ2-5; V: TRBV27; D: TRBD2; DNA: TGTGCCAGCAGTCCGATCTCGACTAGCGGGGGGCCTGGGGTGACCCAGTACTTC; CDR3: CASSPISTSGGPGVTQYF
size: .; J: TRBJ2-1; V: TRBV6-2/TRBV6-3; D: .; DNA: TGTGCCAGCAGTTACGTCGTGGAGGGCAATGAGCAGTTCTTC; CDR3: CASSYVVEGNEQFF
size: .; J: TRBJ2-5; V: TRBV2; D: .; DNA: TGTGCCAGCTACGGGGGGCGGACTAAAGAGACCCAGTACTTC; CDR3: CASYGGRTKETQYF
size: many; J: TRBJ2-5; V: TRBV7-2; D: .; DNA: TGTGCCAGCAGCTTAGCGCTTTTGGTGGGCGACCAAGAGACCCAGTACTTC; CDR3: CASSLALLVGDQETQYF